Presented here are 18 T cell receptor beta chains from one specimen sequenced in a study of blood T cell repertoires in COVID-19. Sequenced by immunoSEQ multiplex PCR; TCRdb stores in-frame clones only, minus some. The sample carries under 200,000 clones, 70% to 90% recorded once. The sequenced material came from peripheral blood. The receptors come from a man aged 35-49 years with active or convalescent COVID-19.

The chain carries TRBV5-4 and TRBJ1-1, with unresolved D. The CDR3 is 14 amino acids. The germline V gene has CDR1 SGHNT and CDR2 YYREEE (reference sequence). Trimming stripped 0 bases from V and 8 bases from J, with 14 bases between. The CDR3: CASSLVYRETEAFF. CDR3 DNA sequence: TGTGCCAGCAGCTTGGTCTATAGGGAGACGGAAGCTTTCTTT.

The V gene is TRBV5-4, the J gene TRBJ2-1; 12 nucleotides line up with TRBD2. This CDR3 has 15 amino acids. Unmatched junction bases numbered 2, after V lost 0 bases and J lost 7 bases. Germline V gene sequence: CDR1 SGHNT, CDR2 YYREEE (reference sequence). DNA of the CDR3: TGTGCCAGCAGCTTGGGACTAGCGGGAGAGAATGAGCAGTTCTTC. Its protein product is CASSLGLAGENEQFF. The full variable domain, its missing parts supplied by reference TRBV5-4 and TRBJ2-1, is ETGVTQSPTHLIKTRGQQVTLRCSSQSGHNTVSWYQQALGQGPQFIFQYYREEENGRGNFPPRFSGLQFPNYSSELNVNALELDDSALYLCASSLGLAGENEQFFGPGTRLTVL.

V usage is TRBV7-2 and J usage is TRBJ2-1, with D maybe TRBD1 (5 bases). Trimming removed 0 bases from V and 14 bases from J, with 11 bases in between. The CDR3 runs to 12 residues. Germline values: CDR1 SGHTA, CDR2 FQGNSA. CDR3 coding DNA: TGTGCCAGCAGCTTAGCTGGCAGGGCGGAGTTCTTC. It encodes CASSLAGRAEFF. The full variable domain, in which reference TRBV7-2 and TRBJ2-1 provide the parts outside the CDR3, is GAGVSQSPSNKVTEKGKDVELRCDPISGHTALYWYRQSLGQGLEFLIYFQGNSAPDKSGLPSDRFSAERTGGSVSTLTIQRTQQEDSAVYLCASSLAGRAEFFGPGTRLTVL.

In its sample, this clone was seen a few times. The gene calls are TRBV3-1 (or the pseudogene TRBV3-2) and TRBJ2-7; the match to TRBD1 covers 10 bases. The V gene end was trimmed by 4 bases and the J gene end by 3 bases; junction bases not matched to a gene: 6. This CDR3 region has 15 residues. Germline lookup yields CDR1 LGHDT and CDR2 YNNKEL (reference sequence). CDR3 nucleotides: TGTGCCAGCAGCCGATCCTGGGACAGGGGCTACGAGCAGTACTTC. Amino acid sequence: CASSRSWDRGYEQYF.

This clone was seen once. The V and J genes are TRBV15 and TRBJ1-5; D is unresolved. The germline gives CDR1 LNHNV, CDR2 YYDKDF (reference sequence). The CDR3 spans 13 residues. V dropped 0 bases and J dropped 6 bases, with 6 bases sitting between them. CDR3 sequence reads: CATSRDRRQPQHF. In nucleotides, the CDR3 is TGTGCCACCAGCAGAGATCGTCGTCAGCCCCAGCATTTT.

V usage is TRBV29-1 and J usage is TRBJ2-2, with 11 bases lining up with TRBD2. The germline V gene has CDR1 SQVTM and CDR2 ANQGSEA. The ends lost 4 bases at V and 5 bases at J; junction bases unmatched: 3. The CDR3 has 14 amino acids. CDR3 DNA: TGCAGCGTTGTAGCGGGAGGGTGGACCGGGGAGCTGTTTTTT. It encodes CSVVAGGWTGELFF.

This clone turned up a few times. This chain joins TRBV6-5 and TRBJ2-5; D is possibly TRBD2 (6 bases). This CDR3 is 13 amino acids long. Trimming left V 10 bases short and J 3 bases short, with 15 bases between. Germline-derived CDR1 and CDR2 are MNHEY and SVGAGI. The DNA of the CDR3 is TGTGCCACCCACAATGGCGGGGAAGAGACCCAGTACTTC. It codes for CATHNGGEETQYF.

V gene TRBV10-3 combines with J gene TRBJ1-1; D gene uncertain. Germline CDR1 reads ENHRY; CDR2 reads SYGVKD. Trimming took off 3 bases at V and 2 bases at J, with 10 bases between the two ends. This CDR3 comprises 14 residues. The CDR3 is CAISDLAVNTEAFF. The CDR3 coding sequence is TGTGCCATCAGTGATCTGGCAGTTAACACTGAAGCTTTCTTT.

This chain connects TRBV11-3 to TRBJ1-4; D may be TRBD1 (6 bases). V was cut by 5 bases and J by 4 bases, with 11 bases left in between. The CDR3 extends over 14 amino acids. The V gene's germline CDR1 is SGHNT and CDR2 YENEEA. DNA of the CDR3: TGTGCCAGCAGCCTGGGGGCTAATAATGAAAAACTGTTTTTT. Its translation is CASSLGANNEKLFF.

The chain uses TRBV6-6 and TRBJ2-7, with TRBD2 identical over 11 bases. The J segment lost 2 bases and the V segment lost 6 bases, leaving 3 bases of the junction unmatched. The CDR3 runs to 14 residues. Germline CDR1 reads MNHNY; CDR2 reads SVGAGI (reference sequence). The CDR3, as DNA: TGTGCCAGCAGCCTTAGCGGGGGGGCCTACGAGCAGTACTTC. The encoded protein is CASSLSGGAYEQYF.

This clone was picked up one time. The CDR3 is CASSYPDPGHANTEAFF. The CDR3 DNA follows: TGTGCCAGCAGTTACCCAGATCCGGGACACGCCAACACTGAAGCTTTCTTT. The J gene is TRBJ1-1, the V gene TRBV6-2 or TRBV6-3; weak D call: TRBD1 (6 bases). This CDR3 is 17 amino acids long. V shed 2 bases and J shed 2 bases, with 18 bases lying between them. Germline CDR1 MNHEY, CDR2 SVGEGT.

This chain links TRBV3-1 (or the pseudogene TRBV3-2) with TRBJ2-3; possible D gene TRBD2, 5 bases. The CDR3 length is 13 residues. The V gene lost 2 bases and the J gene lost 4 bases, with 7 bases spanning the gap. The V gene's germline CDR1 is LGHDT and CDR2 YNNKEL (reference sequence). CDR3 sequence: CASSQSGADTQYF. The CDR3 bases are TGTGCCAGCAGCCAATCCGGGGCAGATACGCAGTATTTT.

This chain links TRBV6-5 with TRBJ1-2; no definite D call. Germline CDR1 is MNHEY and CDR2 is SVGAGI. The CDR3 is 12 residues long. Trimming took off 6 bases at V and 6 bases at J, with 11 bases between the two ends. Written as DNA, the CDR3 is TGTGCCAGCAGGGACTCTCTCCATGGCTACACCTTC. Protein sequence: CASRDSLHGYTF.

The chain carries TRBV5-1 and TRBJ2-7, with D possibly being TRBD1 (6 bases). CDR1 and CDR2 from the germline V gene are SGHRS and YFSETQ. The V and J ends lost 4 bases and 0 bases respectively, with 29 bases between them. This CDR3 is 20 amino acids long. The CDR3 DNA reads TGCGCCAGCAGCCAAAATTCCAGGGGAAGTCAAAGTCAATACTCCTACGAGCAGTACTTC. Translation: CASSQNSRGSQSQYSYEQYF.

J is TRBJ1-2 and V is TRBV7-2; possible D gene TRBD1, 6 bases. Trimming shortened V by 2 bases and J by 2 bases, and 12 bases separated the two germline ends. Looked up from germline, CDR1 is SGHTA and CDR2 is FQGNSA. The CDR3 runs to 15 residues. CDR3 sequence reads: CASSLNGQRNYGYTF. CDR3 bases: TGTGCCAGCAGCTTAAACGGACAGCGCAACTATGGCTACACCTTC. Looking up the rest from reference TRBV7-2 and TRBJ1-2 gives the full variable domain: GAGVSQSPSNKVTEKGKDVELRCDPISGHTALYWYRQSLGQGLEFLIYFQGNSAPDKSGLPSDRFSAERTGGSVSTLTIQRTQQEDSAVYLCASSLNGQRNYGYTFGSGTRLTVV.

The rearrangement uses TRBV27 and TRBJ2-2, with 13 bases that match TRBD2. V shed 5 bases and J 4 bases; nucleotides not matched to a gene: 4. Germline values: CDR1 MNHEY, CDR2 SMNVEV (reference sequence). The CDR3 loop spans 16 amino acids. The CDR3 nucleotides read TGTGCCAGCAGTCGGACTAGCGGGAGTATCACCGGGGAGCTGTTTTTT. Residues: CASSRTSGSITGELFF.

The gene calls are TRBV7-2 and TRBJ1-4, with D perhaps matching TRBD1 (6 bases). V dropped 6 bases and J dropped 6 bases, with 14 bases sitting between them. The CDR3 is made up of 14 amino acids. Germline CDR1 is SGHTA and CDR2 is FQGNSA. The CDR3 nucleotides are TGTGCCAGCAGTAGAGGGGGGGACGATGAAAAACTGTTTTTT. This gives the protein CASSRGGDDEKLFF.

CDR3 region: CASSFNKMNTEAFF. The CDR3 nucleotides read TGCGCCAGCAGCTTTAATAAAATGAACACTGAAGCTTTCTTT. The rearrangement joins TRBV5-1 to TRBJ1-1, with D uncertain. V lost 2 bases and J 0 bases, leaving 8 bases between the germline ends. This CDR3 region has 14 residues. CDR1 and CDR2 (germline): SGHRS, YFSETQ.